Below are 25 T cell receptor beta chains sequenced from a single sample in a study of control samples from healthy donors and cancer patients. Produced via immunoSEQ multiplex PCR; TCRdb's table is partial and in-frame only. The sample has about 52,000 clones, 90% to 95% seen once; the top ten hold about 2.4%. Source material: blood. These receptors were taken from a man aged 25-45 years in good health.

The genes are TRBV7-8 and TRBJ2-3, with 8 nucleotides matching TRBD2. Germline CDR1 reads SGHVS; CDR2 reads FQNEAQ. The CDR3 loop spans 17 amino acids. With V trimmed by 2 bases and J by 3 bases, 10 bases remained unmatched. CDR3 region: CASSLRAGAGETDTQYF. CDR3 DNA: TGTGCCAGCAGCTTAAGGGCTGGAGCGGGAGAAACAGATACGCAGTATTTT.

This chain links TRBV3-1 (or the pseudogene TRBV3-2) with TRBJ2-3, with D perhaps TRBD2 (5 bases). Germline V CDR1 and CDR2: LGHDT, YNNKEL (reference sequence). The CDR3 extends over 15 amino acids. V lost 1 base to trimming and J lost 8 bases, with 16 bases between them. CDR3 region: CASSQVRRPPGTQYF. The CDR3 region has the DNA TGTGCCAGCAGCCAAGTCAGGAGGCCTCCCGGTACGCAGTATTTT.

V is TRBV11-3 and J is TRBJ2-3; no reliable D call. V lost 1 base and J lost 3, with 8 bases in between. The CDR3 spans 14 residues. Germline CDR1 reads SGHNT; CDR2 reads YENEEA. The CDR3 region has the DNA TGTGCCAGCAGCTTAGGCGTAGGGACAGATACGCAGTATTTT. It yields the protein CASSLGVGTDTQYF.

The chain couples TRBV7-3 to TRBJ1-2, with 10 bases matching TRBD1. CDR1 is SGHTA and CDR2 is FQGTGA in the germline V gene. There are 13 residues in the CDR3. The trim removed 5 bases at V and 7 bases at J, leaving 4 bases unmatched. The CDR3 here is CASSPGTGAGYTF. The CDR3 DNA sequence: TGTGCCAGCAGCCCGGGGACAGGGGCTGGCTACACCTTC.

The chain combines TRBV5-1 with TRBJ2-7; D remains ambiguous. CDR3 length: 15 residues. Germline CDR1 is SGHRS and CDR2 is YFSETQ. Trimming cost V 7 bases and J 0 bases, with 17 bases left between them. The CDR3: CASGPLGGYSYEQYF. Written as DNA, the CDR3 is TGCGCCAGCGGCCCCCTGGGCGGATACTCCTACGAGCAGTACTTC.

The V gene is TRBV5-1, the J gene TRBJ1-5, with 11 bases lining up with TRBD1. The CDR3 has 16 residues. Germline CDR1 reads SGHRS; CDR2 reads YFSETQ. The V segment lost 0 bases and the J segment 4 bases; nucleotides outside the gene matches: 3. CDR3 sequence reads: CASSLEGTGGNQPQHF. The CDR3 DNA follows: TGCGCCAGCAGCTTGGAGGGGACAGGGGGGAATCAGCCCCAGCATTTT.

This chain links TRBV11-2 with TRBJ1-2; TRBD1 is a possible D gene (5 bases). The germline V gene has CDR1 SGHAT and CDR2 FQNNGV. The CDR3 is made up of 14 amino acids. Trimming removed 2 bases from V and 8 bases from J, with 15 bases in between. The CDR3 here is CASSLPAGRGGYTF. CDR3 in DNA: TGTGCCAGCAGCTTACCGGCAGGCCGGGGGGGCTACACCTTC.

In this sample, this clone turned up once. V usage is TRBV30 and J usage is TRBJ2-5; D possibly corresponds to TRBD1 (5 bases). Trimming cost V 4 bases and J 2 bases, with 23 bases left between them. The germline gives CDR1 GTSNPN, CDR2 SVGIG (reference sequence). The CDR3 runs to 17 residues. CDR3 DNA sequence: TGTGCCTGGACCCCCCCCAGGACGAGACAGCAGCAAGAGACCCAGTACTTC. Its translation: CAWTPPRTRQQQETQYF.

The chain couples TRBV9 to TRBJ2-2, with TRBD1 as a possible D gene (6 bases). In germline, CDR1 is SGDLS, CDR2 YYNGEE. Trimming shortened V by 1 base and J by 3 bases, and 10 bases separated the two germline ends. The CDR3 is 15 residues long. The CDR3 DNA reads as TGTGCCAGCAGCGTAAGGGGGTCGGACACCGGGGAGCTGTTTTTT. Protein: CASSVRGSDTGELFF.

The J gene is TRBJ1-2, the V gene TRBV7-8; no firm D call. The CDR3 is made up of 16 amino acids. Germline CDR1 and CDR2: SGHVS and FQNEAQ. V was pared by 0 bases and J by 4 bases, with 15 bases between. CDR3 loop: CASSLAPPRSTYGYTF. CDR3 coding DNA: TGTGCCAGCAGCTTAGCGCCCCCCCGTTCTACCTATGGCTACACCTTC.

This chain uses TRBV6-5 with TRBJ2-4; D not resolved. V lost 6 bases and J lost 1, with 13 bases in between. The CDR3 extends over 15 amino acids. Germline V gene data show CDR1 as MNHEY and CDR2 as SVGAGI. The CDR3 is CASRSVNLAKNIQYF. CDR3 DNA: TGTGCCAGCAGAAGCGTTAATTTGGCCAAAAACATTCAGTACTTC.

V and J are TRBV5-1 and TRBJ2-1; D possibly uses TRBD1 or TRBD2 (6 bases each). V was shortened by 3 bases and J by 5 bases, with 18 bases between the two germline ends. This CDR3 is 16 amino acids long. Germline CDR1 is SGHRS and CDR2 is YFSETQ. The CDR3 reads CASSWGTRRGNNEQFF. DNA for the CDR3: TGCGCCAGCAGCTGGGGGACAAGGAGGGGCAACAATGAGCAGTTCTTC.

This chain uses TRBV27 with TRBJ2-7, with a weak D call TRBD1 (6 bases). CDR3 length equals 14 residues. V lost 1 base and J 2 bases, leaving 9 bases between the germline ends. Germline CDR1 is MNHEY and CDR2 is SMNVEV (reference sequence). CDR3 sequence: CASSLWTDPYEQYF. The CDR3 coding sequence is TGTGCCAGCAGTTTATGGACAGATCCCTACGAGCAGTACTTC.

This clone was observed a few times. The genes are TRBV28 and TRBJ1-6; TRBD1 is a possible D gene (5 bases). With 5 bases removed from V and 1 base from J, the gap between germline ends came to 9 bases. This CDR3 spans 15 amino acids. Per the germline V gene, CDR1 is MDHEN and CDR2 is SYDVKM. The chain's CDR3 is CASSAAGSYNSPLHF. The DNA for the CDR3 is TGTGCCAGCAGTGCCGCAGGGTCCTATAATTCACCCCTCCACTTT.

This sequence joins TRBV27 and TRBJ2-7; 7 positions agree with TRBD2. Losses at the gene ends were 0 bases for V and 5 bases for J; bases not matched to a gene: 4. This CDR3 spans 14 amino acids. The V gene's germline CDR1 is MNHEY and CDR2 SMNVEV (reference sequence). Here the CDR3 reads CASSLSSGRNEQYF. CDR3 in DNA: TGTGCCAGCAGTTTATCTTCCGGGAGGAACGAGCAGTACTTC.

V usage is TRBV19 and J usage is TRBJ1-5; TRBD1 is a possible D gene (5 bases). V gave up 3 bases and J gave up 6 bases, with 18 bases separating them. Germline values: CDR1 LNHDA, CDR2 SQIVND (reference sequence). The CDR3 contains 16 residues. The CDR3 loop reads CASSIGSGGVRQPQHF. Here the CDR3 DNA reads TGTGCCAGTAGTATCGGTTCTGGGGGGGTTCGTCAGCCCCAGCATTTT.

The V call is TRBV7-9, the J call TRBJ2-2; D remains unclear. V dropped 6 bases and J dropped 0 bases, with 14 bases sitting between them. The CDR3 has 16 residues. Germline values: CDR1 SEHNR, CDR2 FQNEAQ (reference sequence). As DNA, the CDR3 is TGTGCCAGCAGGGTTGGGCAGACCGCGAACACCGGGGAGCTGTTTTTT. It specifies CASRVGQTANTGELFF.

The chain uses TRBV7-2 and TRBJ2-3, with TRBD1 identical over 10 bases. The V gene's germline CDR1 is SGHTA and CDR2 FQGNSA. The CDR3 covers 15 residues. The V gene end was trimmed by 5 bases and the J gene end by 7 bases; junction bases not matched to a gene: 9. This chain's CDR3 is CASSTDRGPQYTQYF. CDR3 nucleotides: TGTGCCAGCAGCACTGACAGGGGGCCACAGTATACGCAGTATTTT. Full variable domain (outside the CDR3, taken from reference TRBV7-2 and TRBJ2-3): GAGVSQSPSNKVTEKGKDVELRCDPISGHTALYWYRQSLGQGLEFLIYFQGNSAPDKSGLPSDRFSAERTGGSVSTLTIQRTQQEDSAVYLCASSTDRGPQYTQYFGPGTRLTVL.

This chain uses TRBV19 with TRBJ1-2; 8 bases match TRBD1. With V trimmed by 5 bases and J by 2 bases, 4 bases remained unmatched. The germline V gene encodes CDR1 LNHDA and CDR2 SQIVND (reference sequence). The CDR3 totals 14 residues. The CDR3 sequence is CASSGQGRNYGYTF. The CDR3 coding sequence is TGTGCCAGTAGTGGACAGGGAAGGAACTATGGCTACACCTTC. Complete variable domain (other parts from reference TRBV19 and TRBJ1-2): DGGITQSPKYLFRKEGQNVTLSCEQNLNHDAMYWYRQDPGQGLRLIYYSQIVNDFQKGDIAEGYSVSREKKESFPLTVTSAQKNPTAFYLCASSGQGRNYGYTFGSGTRLTVV.

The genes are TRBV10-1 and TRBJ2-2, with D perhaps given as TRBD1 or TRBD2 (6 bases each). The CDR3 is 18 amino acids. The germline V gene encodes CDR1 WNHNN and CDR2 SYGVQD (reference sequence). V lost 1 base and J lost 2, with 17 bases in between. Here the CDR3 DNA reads TGCGCCAGCAGTGAGTTCAGGGGAGGCAGGACCAACACCGGGGAGCTGTTTTTT. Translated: CASSEFRGGRTNTGELFF.

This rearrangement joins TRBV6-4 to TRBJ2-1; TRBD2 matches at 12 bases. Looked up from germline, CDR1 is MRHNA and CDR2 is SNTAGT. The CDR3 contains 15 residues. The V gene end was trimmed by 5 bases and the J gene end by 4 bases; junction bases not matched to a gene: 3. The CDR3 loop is CASSLAGGGYNEQFF. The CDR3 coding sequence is TGTGCCAGCAGTCTAGCGGGAGGGGGTTACAATGAGCAGTTCTTC.

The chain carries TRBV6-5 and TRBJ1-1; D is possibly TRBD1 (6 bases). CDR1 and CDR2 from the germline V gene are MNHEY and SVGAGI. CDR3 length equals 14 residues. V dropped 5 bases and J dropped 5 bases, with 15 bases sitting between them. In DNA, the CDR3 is TGTGCCAGCAGTACCCAGGGGTTATGGACTGAAGCTTTCTTT. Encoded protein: CASSTQGLWTEAFF.

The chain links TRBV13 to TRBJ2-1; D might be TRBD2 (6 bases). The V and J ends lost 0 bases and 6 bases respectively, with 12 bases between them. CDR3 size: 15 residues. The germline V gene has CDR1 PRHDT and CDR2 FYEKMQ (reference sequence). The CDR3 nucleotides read TGTGCCAGCAGCTTAGGCCGGGACTTCTCCAATGAGCAGTTCTTC. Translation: CASSLGRDFSNEQFF.

CDR3 bases: TGTGCCAGCAGCTTGACGGCCCGCGGGAGAAATGAGCAGTTCTTC. Amino acids: CASSLTARGRNEQFF. The rearrangement uses TRBV5-4 and TRBJ2-1; TRBD2 aligns across 7 bases. This CDR3 has 15 residues. The V gene's germline CDR1 is SGHNT and CDR2 YYREEE (reference sequence). J was trimmed by 7 bases and V by 1 base; bases with no gene match: 8.

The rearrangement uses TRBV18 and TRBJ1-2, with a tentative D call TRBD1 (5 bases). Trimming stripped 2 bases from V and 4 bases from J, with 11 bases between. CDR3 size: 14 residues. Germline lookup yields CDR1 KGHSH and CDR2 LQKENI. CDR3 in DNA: TGTGCCAGCTCACCATCAGAGGGGCCCTATGGCTACACCTTC. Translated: CASSPSEGPYGYTF.